This TCR beta chain was found in a study of blood T cell repertoires in COVID-19. Clones were sequenced by immunoSEQ multiplex PCR, and TCRdb holds only the in-frame ones, with some missing. Seen here are 75,000 to 95,000 clones, just under 85% observed once, and the top ten hold 3.4%. Germline CDR1 and CDR2: SNHLY and FYNNEI. Trimming shortened V by 4 bases and J by 1 base, and 16 bases separated the two germline ends. The CDR3 consists of 16 residues. The gene calls are TRBV2 and TRBJ2-5; possibly TRBD2 for D (7 bases). This clonotype was obtained from a man aged 50 or older with acute or convalescent COVID-19. Sample: peripheral blood. Written as DNA, the CDR3 is TGTGCCAGCAGTGGGAGGATGCGGGGGCCCCAAGAGACCCAGTACTTC. Its translation is CASSGRMRGPQETQYF. The complete variable domain, with remaining parts taken from reference TRBV2 and TRBJ2-5, reads EPEVTQTPSHQVTQMGQEVILRCVPISNHLYFYWYRQILGQKVEFLVSFYNNEISEKSEIFDDQFSVERPDGSNFTLKIRSTKLEDSAMYFCASSGRMRGPQETQYFGPGTRLLVL.